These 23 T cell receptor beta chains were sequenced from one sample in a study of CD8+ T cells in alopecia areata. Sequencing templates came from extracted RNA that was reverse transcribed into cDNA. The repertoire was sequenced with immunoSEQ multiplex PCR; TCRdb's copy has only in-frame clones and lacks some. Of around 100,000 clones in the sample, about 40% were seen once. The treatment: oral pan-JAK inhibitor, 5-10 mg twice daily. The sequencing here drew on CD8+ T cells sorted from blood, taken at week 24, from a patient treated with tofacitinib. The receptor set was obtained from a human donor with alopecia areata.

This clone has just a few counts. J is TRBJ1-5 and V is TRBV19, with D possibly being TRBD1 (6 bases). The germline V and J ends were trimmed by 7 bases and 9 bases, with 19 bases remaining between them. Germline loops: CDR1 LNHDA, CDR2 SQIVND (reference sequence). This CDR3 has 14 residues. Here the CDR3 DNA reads TGTGCCAGTACCACAGGGTCTCTCGCTCTGCCCCAGCATTTT. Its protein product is CASTTGSLALPQHF.

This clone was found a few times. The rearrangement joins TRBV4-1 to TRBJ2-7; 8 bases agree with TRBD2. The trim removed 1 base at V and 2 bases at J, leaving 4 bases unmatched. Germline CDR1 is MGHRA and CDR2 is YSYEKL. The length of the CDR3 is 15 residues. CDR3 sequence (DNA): TGCGCCAGCAGCCAAGCGGGAGGGGCCCCCTACGAGCAGTACTTC. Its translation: CASSQAGGAPYEQYF.

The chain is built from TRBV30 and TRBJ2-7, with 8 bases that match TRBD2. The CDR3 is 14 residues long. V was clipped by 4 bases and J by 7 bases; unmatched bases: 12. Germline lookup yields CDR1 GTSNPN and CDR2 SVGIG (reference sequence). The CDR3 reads CAWNSGLGVGEQYF. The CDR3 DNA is TGTGCCTGGAATTCGGGACTAGGAGTGGGGGAGCAGTACTTC.

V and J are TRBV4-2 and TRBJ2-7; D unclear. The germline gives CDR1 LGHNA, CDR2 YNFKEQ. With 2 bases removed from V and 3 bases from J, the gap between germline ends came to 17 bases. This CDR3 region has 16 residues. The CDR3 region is CASSQKHLPQLYEQYF. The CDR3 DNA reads TGTGCCAGCAGCCAAAAACATCTCCCCCAGCTCTACGAGCAGTACTTC.

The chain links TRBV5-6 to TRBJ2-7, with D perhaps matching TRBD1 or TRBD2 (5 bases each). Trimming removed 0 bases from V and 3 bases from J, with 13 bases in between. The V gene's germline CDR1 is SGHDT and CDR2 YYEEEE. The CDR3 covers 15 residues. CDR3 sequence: CASSLDSGTIYEQYF. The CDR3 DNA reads TGTGCCAGCAGCTTGGATTCGGGGACGATCTACGAGCAGTACTTC. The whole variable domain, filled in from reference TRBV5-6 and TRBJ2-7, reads DAGVTQSPTHLIKTRGQQVTLRCSPKSGHDTVSWYQQALGQGPQFIFQYYEEEERQRGNFPDRFSGHQFPNYSSELNVNALLLGDSALYLCASSLDSGTIYEQYFGPGTRLTVT.

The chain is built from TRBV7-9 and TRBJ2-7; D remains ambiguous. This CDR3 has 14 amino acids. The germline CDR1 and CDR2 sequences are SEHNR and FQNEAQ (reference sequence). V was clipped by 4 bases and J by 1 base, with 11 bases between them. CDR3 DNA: TGTGCCAGCAGCTCCACAGCAGGATCCTACGAGCAGTACTTC. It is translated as CASSSTAGSYEQYF. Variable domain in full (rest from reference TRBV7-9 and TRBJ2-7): DTGVSQNPRHKITKRGQNVTFRCDPISEHNRLYWYRQTLGQGPEFLTYFQNEAQLEKSRLLSDRFSAERPKGSFSTLEIQRTEQGDSAMYLCASSSTAGSYEQYFGPGTRLTVT.

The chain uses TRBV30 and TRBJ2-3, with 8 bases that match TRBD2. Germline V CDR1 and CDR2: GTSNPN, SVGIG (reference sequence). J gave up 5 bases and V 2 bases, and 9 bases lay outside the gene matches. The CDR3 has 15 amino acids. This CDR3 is CAWSLTSEGGDTQYF. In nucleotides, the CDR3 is TGTGCCTGGAGTTTGACTAGCGAGGGGGGAGATACGCAGTATTTT.

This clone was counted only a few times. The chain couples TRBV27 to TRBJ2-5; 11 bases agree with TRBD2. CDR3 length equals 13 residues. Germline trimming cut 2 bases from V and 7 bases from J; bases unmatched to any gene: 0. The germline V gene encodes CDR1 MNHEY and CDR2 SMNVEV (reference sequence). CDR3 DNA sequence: TGTGCCAGCAGTTTAGGACTAGCGGGGACCCAGTACTTC. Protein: CASSLGLAGTQYF.

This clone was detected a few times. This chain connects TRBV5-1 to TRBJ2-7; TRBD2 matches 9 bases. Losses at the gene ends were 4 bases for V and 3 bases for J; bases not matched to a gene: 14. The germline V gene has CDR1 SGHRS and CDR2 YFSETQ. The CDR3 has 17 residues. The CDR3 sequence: CASSTGAGLARNYEQYF. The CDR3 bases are TGCGCCAGCAGCACGGGAGCTGGACTAGCGAGAAACTACGAGCAGTACTTC.

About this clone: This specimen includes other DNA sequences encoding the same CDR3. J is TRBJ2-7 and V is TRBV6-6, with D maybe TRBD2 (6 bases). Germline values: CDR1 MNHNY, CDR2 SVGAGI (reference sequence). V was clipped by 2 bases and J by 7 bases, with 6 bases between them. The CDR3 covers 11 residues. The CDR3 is CASSYGGEQYF. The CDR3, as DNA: TGTGCCAGCAGTTACGGAGGGGAGCAGTACTTC.

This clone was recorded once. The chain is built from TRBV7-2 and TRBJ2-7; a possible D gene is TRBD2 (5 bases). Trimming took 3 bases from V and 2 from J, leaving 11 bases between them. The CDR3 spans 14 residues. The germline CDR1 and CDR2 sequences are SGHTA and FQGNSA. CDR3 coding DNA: TGTGCCAGCAGCTTTGAGCGGAGAGCCTACGAGCAGTACTTC. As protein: CASSFERRAYEQYF.

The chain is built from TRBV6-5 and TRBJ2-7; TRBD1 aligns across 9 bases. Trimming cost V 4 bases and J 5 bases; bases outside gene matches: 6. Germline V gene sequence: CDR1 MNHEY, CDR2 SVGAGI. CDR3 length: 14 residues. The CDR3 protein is CASSLGTGSNEQYF. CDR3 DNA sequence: TGTGCCAGCAGTTTAGGGACAGGGTCAAACGAGCAGTACTTC.

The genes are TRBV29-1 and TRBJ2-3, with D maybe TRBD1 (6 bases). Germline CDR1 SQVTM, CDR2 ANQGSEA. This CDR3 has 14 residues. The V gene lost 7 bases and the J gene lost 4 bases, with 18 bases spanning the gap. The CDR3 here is CSGVGMGAADTQYF. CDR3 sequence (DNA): TGCAGCGGAGTGGGGATGGGGGCCGCAGATACGCAGTATTTT.

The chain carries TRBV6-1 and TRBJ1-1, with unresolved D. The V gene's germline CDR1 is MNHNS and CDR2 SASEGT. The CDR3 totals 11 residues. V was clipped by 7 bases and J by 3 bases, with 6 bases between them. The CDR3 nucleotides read TGTGCCAGCATAAGATACACTGAAGCTTTCTTT. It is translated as CASIRYTEAFF.

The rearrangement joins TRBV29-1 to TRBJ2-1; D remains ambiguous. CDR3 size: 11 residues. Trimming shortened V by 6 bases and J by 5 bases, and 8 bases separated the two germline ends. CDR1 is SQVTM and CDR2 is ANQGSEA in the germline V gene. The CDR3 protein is CSVDHNNEQFF. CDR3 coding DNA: TGCAGCGTGGACCACAACAATGAGCAGTTCTTC.

The DNA for the CDR3 is TGTGCCAGCAGCTTAGGGGTGGAGCAGTTCTTC. This codes for CASSLGVEQFF. The V call is TRBV7-9, the J call TRBJ2-1; D is unresolved. Trimming shortened V by 1 base and J by 10 bases, and 5 bases separated the two germline ends. Germline V gives CDR1 SEHNR, CDR2 FQNEAQ (reference sequence). This CDR3 comprises 11 residues. Full variable domain (outside the CDR3, taken from reference TRBV7-9 and TRBJ2-1): DTGVSQNPRHKITKRGQNVTFRCDPISEHNRLYWYRQTLGQGPEFLTYFQNEAQLEKSRLLSDRFSAERPKGSFSTLEIQRTEQGDSAMYLCASSLGVEQFFGPGTRLTVL.

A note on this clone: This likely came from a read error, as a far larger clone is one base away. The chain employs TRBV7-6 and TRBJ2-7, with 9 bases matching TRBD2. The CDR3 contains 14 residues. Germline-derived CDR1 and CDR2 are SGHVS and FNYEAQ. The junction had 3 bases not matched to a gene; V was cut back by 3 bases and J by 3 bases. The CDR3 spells CASSLTSGNYEQYF. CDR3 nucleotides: TGTGCCAGCAGCTTGACTAGCGGTAACTACGAGCAGTACTTC.

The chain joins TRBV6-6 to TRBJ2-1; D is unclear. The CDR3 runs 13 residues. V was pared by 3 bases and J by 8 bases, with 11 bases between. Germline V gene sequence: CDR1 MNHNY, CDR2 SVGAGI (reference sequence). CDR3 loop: CASSYQPGDEQFF. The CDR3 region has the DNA TGTGCCAGCAGTTATCAACCTGGCGATGAGCAGTTCTTC.

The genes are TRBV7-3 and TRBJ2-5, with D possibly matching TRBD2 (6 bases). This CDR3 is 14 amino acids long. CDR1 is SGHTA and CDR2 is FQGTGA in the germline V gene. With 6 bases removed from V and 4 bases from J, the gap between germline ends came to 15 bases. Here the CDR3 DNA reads TGTGCCAGCAGGGACTCGGGGGAGAGAGAGACCCAGTACTTC. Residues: CASRDSGERETQYF. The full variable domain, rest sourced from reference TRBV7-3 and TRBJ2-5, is GAGVSQTPSNKVTEKGKYVELRCDPISGHTALYWYRQSLGQGPEFLIYFQGTGAADDSGLPNDRFFAVRPEGSVSTLKIQRTERGDSAVYLCASRDSGERETQYFGPGTRLLVL.

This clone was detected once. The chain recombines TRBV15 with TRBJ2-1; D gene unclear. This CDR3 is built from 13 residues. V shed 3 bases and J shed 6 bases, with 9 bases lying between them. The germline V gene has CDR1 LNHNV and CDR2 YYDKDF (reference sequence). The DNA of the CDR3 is TGTGCCACCAGCAGGAGCGTACCCAATGAGCAGTTCTTC. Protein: CATSRSVPNEQFF.

The CDR3 DNA follows: TGTGCCAGCTCACCCGGTGGTCCGGGACAGGAGCTTTTAGAGACCCAGTACTTC. Translated: CASSPGGPGQELLETQYF. The rearrangement links TRBV18 to TRBJ2-5; 8 bases are shared with TRBD1. CDR1 and CDR2 from the germline V gene are KGHSH and LQKENI. This CDR3 contains 18 residues. The V gene end was trimmed by 3 bases and the J gene end by 4 bases; junction bases not matched to a gene: 16.

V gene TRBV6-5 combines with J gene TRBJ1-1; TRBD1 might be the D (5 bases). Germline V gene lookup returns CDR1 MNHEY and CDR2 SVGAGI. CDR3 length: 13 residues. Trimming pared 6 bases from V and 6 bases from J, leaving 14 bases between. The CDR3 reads CASRQGAGAEAFF. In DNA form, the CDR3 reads TGTGCCAGCAGGCAGGGAGCCGGGGCTGAAGCTTTCTTT.

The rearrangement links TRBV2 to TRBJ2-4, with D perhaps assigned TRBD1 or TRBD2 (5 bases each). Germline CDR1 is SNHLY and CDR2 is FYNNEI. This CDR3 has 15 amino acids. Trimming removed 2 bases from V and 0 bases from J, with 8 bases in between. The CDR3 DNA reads TGTGCCAGCAGTGAAAAGGGGAGAGCCAAAAACATTCAGTACTTC. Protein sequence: CASSEKGRAKNIQYF.